What follows describes a single T cell receptor (beta chain). These data originate in a study of T-cell memory formation after mild COVID-19. TCRdb independently ran MiXCR on the 5' RACE reads; one entry per CDR3 protein. This sample carries about 240,000 distinct CDR3 sequences, over 8.5% of them seen once, and the ten largest clones take 22%. CDR1 SGHVS and CDR2 FNYEAQ come from the germline V gene. CDR3 size: 13 residues. V gave up 5 bases and J gave up 5 bases, with 12 bases separating them. The sequencing input was PBMCs or a T cell subset sorted from them (not recorded which). The sequence was collected from a man younger than 35 who had mild COVID-19 (a few samples of this study predate the infection). Cell type and time point are not known. The rearrangement joins TRBV7-6 to TRBJ1-1; maybe TRBD1 (5 bases). CDR3 in DNA: TGTGCCAGCAGCACCCAACCAGGGACTGAAGCTTTCTTT. This gives the protein CASSTQPGTEAFF. Complete variable domain (other parts from reference TRBV7-6 and TRBJ1-1): GAGVSQSPRYKVTKRGQDVALRCDPISGHVSLYWYRQALGQGPEFLTYFNYEAQQDKSGLPNDRFSAERPEGSISTLTIQRTEQRDSAMYRCASSTQPGTEAFFGQGTRLTVV.